This T cell receptor (beta chain) was retrieved from a study of vaccination and CD4 T cells after COVID-19. At the level of the study: The convalescents included six males and four females, and among them two were Hispanic while seven were Caucasian. Study-level findings and limits: Looking at convalescent patients, a median about 86% of reactive clones were present only post-vaccination. Only relatively few convalescent patients were studied, and early post-infection timepoints were not analyzed.

TCRdb re-derived calls from the PCR reads in MiXCR, one entry per CDR3 protein. The table records about 21,000 distinct CDR3 sequences, about three fifths of them present only once. CDR3 length: 14 residues. The germline V and J ends were trimmed by 0 bases and 5 bases, with 8 bases remaining between them. Germline values: CDR1 SGHRS, CDR2 YFSETQ. Of note for this clonotype: The antigen remains unidentified.

Positive PCR dates covered March to December 2020, before US Alpha, Beta and Delta variants. The sample was CD4+ T cells from blood, taken before SARS-CoV-2 vaccination. The TCR comes from a human donor who had recovered from COVID-19. J is TRBJ2-2 and V is TRBV5-1; no clear D gene. In DNA, the CDR3 is TGCGCCAGCAGCTTGGACCTGGGGACCGGGGAGCTGTTTTTT. Its protein is CASSLDLGTGELFF.